The rows below give T cell receptor beta chains drawn from one sample of a study of T cells expressing NK-cell markers. TCRdb reworked the 5' RACE reads into one entry per CDR3 protein, no DNA. The listing records around 470,000 distinct CDR3 sequences. The sample was blood T cells: a sorted CD56 or NKG2C T cell subset, CD4+ or CD8+ T cells, or bulk PBMC T cells (not recorded which). These receptors were collected from a woman aged 45-59 years in good health. Each CDR3 is given with its conserved first and last residue. The order of the fields is J gene, V gene, CDR3 protein.

J: TRBJ2-3
V: TRBV20-1
CDR3: CSATPLLGSTDTQYF

J: TRBJ1-2
V: TRBV20-1
CDR3: CSAPVGRVSDGYTF

J: TRBJ2-1
V: TRBV11-2
CDR3: CASSLAPGKTNEQFF

J: TRBJ2-2
V: TRBV7-2
CDR3: CASSARLAVMAGELFF

J: TRBJ2-3
V: TRBV27
CDR3: CASTRGTHVDTQYF

J: TRBJ2-2
V: TRBV12-3/TRBV12-4
CDR3: CASSPRRGELFF

J: TRBJ2-1
V: TRBV5-1
CDR3: CASSLIGPLYNEQFF

J: TRBJ2-3
V: TRBV5-1
CDR3: CASSPTGRPPDTQYF

J: TRBJ2-3
V: TRBV12-3/TRBV12-4
CDR3: CASRASGTFTDTQYF

J: TRBJ2-3
V: TRBV6-6
CDR3: CASSLRGPSGLSGAQYF

J: TRBJ2-5
V: TRBV7-2
CDR3: CASSRGRVLMETQYF

J: TRBJ2-5
V: TRBV24-1
CDR3: CATSALTSGQETQYF

J: TRBJ1-2
V: TRBV29-1
CDR3: CSVTNAGGESYGYTF

J: TRBJ2-3
V: TRBV5-1
CDR3: CASSRRSTDTQYF

J: TRBJ2-1
V: TRBV5-1
CDR3: CASSPQLSSYNEQFF

J: TRBJ2-3
V: TRBV3-1
CDR3: CASSQGKRMGDTQYF

J: TRBJ2-1
V: TRBV28
CDR3: CASSHRTSLYHEQFF

J: TRBJ2-2
V: TRBV7-2
CDR3: CASSEGQGLAGGPYTGELFF

J: TRBJ2-1
V: TRBV27
CDR3: CASSFIAGLAGNEQFF

J: TRBJ1-5
V: TRBV6-5
CDR3: CASSYRWTDNQPQHF

J: TRBJ1-3
V: TRBV4-1
CDR3: CASSQDTGRGRNTIYF

J: TRBJ2-4
V: TRBV25-1
CDR3: CASTLAGHDIQYF

J: TRBJ2-7
V: TRBV5-1
CDR3: CASSFGGPTSYEQYF

J: TRBJ2-1
V: TRBV2
CDR3: CASREGLAVAFNEQFF

J: TRBJ2-5
V: TRBV5-1
CDR3: CASSWSGTGFRETQYF

J: TRBJ1-3
V: TRBV3-1
CDR3: CASSQVAGRNTIYF

J: TRBJ2-2
V: TRBV7-8
CDR3: CASSRPSGSATGELFF

J: TRBJ1-2
V: TRBV10-2
CDR3: CATNSGYEGIFYGYTF

J: TRBJ1-6
V: TRBV5-1
CDR3: CASSLGPDSSYNSPLHF

J: TRBJ2-1
V: TRBV27
CDR3: CASSLGIGASATNEQFF

J: TRBJ2-1
V: TRBV5-1
CDR3: CASTGTSGPGNEQFF

J: TRBJ1-2
V: TRBV5-1
CDR3: CASRTSRTANDGYTF

J: TRBJ2-7
V: TRBV12-3/TRBV12-4
CDR3: CASSRQGALYEQYF

J: TRBJ1-5
V: TRBV28
CDR3: CASSLGGSGSKGPQHF

J: TRBJ1-5
V: TRBV7-2
CDR3: CASSRDGNQPQHF

J: TRBJ2-5
V: TRBV7-9
CDR3: CASSRTQRGTQYF

J: TRBJ1-2
V: TRBV5-5
CDR3: CASSWDGYGYTF

J: TRBJ2-6
V: TRBV5-1
CDR3: CASSLVVLAGSGANVLTF

J: TRBJ2-2
V: TRBV19
CDR3: CASRIAGGSNTGELFF

J: TRBJ2-1
V: TRBV5-6
CDR3: CASSLSGGRGLIYNEQFF

J: TRBJ1-1
V: TRBV29-1
CDR3: CSVGILQAEAFF

J: TRBJ1-5
V: TRBV10-3
CDR3: CAIGTGTGSNQPQHF

J: TRBJ2-1
V: TRBV6-2/TRBV6-3
CDR3: CASSYYRQASSYNEQFF

J: TRBJ2-7
V: TRBV20-1
CDR3: CSARNRRGEQYF

J: TRBJ1-1
V: TRBV12-3/TRBV12-4
CDR3: CASSKDTGTTDTEAFF

J: TRBJ2-2
V: TRBV12-3/TRBV12-4
CDR3: CASSTLQTNTGELFF

J: TRBJ2-5
V: TRBV15
CDR3: CATSRVGKMETQYF

J: TRBJ2-7
V: TRBV18
CDR3: CASSKQGGYEQYF

J: TRBJ2-1
V: TRBV5-1
CDR3: CASSMGTSGYNEQFF

J: TRBJ2-5
V: TRBV3-1
CDR3: CASSQWLGVGQETQYF

J: TRBJ2-5
V: TRBV5-1
CDR3: CASSLIQGSQETQYF

J: TRBJ2-4
V: TRBV19
CDR3: CASSPPGPQNIQYF

J: TRBJ1-2
V: TRBV20-1
CDR3: CSARDPGGGIYGYTF

J: TRBJ1-3
V: TRBV9
CDR3: CASSVDVASGNTIYF

J: TRBJ1-1
V: TRBV5-5
CDR3: CASSHPNTEAFF

J: TRBJ1-2
V: TRBV12-3/TRBV12-4
CDR3: CASSHGAGYGYTF

J: TRBJ2-3
V: TRBV5-5
CDR3: CASSLAGSGGPDTQYF

J: TRBJ2-6
V: TRBV27
CDR3: CASSPTGTGRFGANVLTF

J: TRBJ2-5
V: TRBV20-1
CDR3: CSARESGETQYF